This TCR beta chain appears in the sequencing data of a study of regulatory T cells in long-lasting Graves disease. General study points: New patients shared some 890 public clonotypes, fewer than the roughly 2,500 shared by persistent patients.

Time point in this sample: persistent/refractory GD, antithyroid drugs over 5 years with positive TRAb. PBMCs were the source of the RNA used for TCR sequencing. The authors drew patients from an endocrinology department in Xi'an, China. The collection involved drawing approximately 9 milliliters of peripheral blood into EDTA tubes. This clonotype was picked up a small number of times. As yet, its antigen is unknown. In building TCR beta libraries, iRepertoire HTBI primers were used together with Arm-PCR of CDR3 regions. TCRdb ran MiXCR on the multiplex PCR reads and lists one entry per CDR3 protein. The sample comprises 500,000 to 700,000 distinct CDR3 sequences, 30% of which are singletons, and around 42% rests with the top ten. The specimen was peripheral blood mononuclear cells (PBMCs), collected when the disease was refractory, from a patient treated with antithyroid drugs. The receptor comes from a female donor with Graves disease.

CDR3 residues: CASSLASGSITEAFF. The CDR3 nucleotides read TGCGCCAGCAGCTTGGCCTCGGGAAGTATCACTGAAGCTTTCTTT. The chain carries TRBV5-1 and TRBJ1-1; D is undetermined. This CDR3 has 15 amino acids. With 0 bases removed from V and 4 bases from J, the gap between germline ends came to 13 bases. Germline values: CDR1 SGHRS, CDR2 YFSETQ.